This section outlines one TCR beta chain sequence together with its context. Vbeta (60) and Jbeta (13) primers were used in the PCR. Assay used: immunoSEQ multiplex PCR; TCRdb lists only in-frame clones, some missing. The repertoire holds about 160,000 clones, with 80% to 90% as singletons. This sample was taken from a study of cytomegalovirus exposure and HLA in healthy donors. Study background: HLA-typed donors were the source of about 90 million unique TCRs held in an early data release.

The junction had 4 bases not matched to a gene; V was cut back by 4 bases and J by 5 bases. The CDR3 has 14 amino acids. Germline-derived CDR1 and CDR2 are SGHKS and YYEKEE (reference sequence). V is TRBV5-5 and J is TRBJ1-1; 11 bases are a match to TRBD1. The clonotype was recovered from a man aged 18 to 30 in good health and CMV-seropositive. The source material was PBMCs. CDR3 in DNA: TGTGCCAGCAGCCGGACAGGGGGCACAACTGAAGCTTTCTTT. This encodes CASSRTGGTTEAFF.